The 12 T cell receptor beta chains presented below share a single source sample, sequenced in a study of T cell changes during pregnancy in multiple sclerosis. TCRdb keeps only in-frame clones here, not all; method: immunoSEQ multiplex PCR. The sample carries tens of thousands of clones, roughly 89% recorded once. The sequencing used CD4+ T cells from peripheral blood mononuclear cells, collected in the second trimester of pregnancy. The source is a female donor with multiple sclerosis, enrolled in a pregnancy study.

A single count supports this clone. The chain combines TRBV19 with TRBJ2-5; 10 bases map to TRBD2. The CDR3 is 15 amino acids. Unmatched junction bases numbered 6, after V lost 3 bases and J lost 5 bases. Germline V gene sequence: CDR1 LNHDA, CDR2 SQIVND (reference sequence). CDR3 nucleotides: TGTGCCAGTAGTATGCCTAGCGGGGGTGGGGAGACCCAGTACTTC. Translation: CASSMPSGGGETQYF. The entire variable domain, with the rest obtained from reference TRBV19 and TRBJ2-5, is as follows: DGGITQSPKYLFRKEGQNVTLSCEQNLNHDAMYWYRQDPGQGLRLIYYSQIVNDFQKGDIAEGYSVSREKKESFPLTVTSAQKNPTAFYLCASSMPSGGGETQYFGPGTRLLVL.

The chain combines TRBV7-2 with TRBJ1-2; D gene unclear. Trimming took 1 base from V and 4 from J, leaving 10 bases between them. CDR3 length equals 14 residues. Germline CDR1 SGHTA, CDR2 FQGNSA. The CDR3 loop reads CASSLGSGSYGYTF. CDR3 bases: TGTGCCAGCAGCTTAGGATCAGGCTCCTATGGCTACACCTTC.

V gene TRBV5-1 combines with J gene TRBJ1-2; D unresolved. Germline CDR1 SGHRS, CDR2 YFSETQ. The CDR3 sequence is 16 residues long. V shed 4 bases and J shed 2 bases, with 18 bases lying between them. In DNA form, the CDR3 reads TGCGCCAGCAGCCCCCAAGCGGGTTACATAAACTATGGCTACACCTTC. Translating it yields CASSPQAGYINYGYTF.

The gene calls are TRBV5-1 and TRBJ2-5; 7 nucleotides align to TRBD1. Germline V gene lookup returns CDR1 SGHRS and CDR2 YFSETQ. With V trimmed by 0 bases and J by 2 bases, 13 bases remained unmatched. The CDR3 length is 18 residues. The CDR3 nucleotides read TGCGCCAGCAGCTTGGGAATCAGCTCACAGGGGAGACAAGAGACCCAGTACTTC. The encoded protein is CASSLGISSQGRQETQYF.

The genes are TRBV4-3 and TRBJ1-2; tentative D call: TRBD1 (5 bases). Germline CDR1 and CDR2: LGHNA and YSLEER. The CDR3 sequence is 13 residues long. V lost 4 bases and J 6 bases, leaving 12 bases between the germline ends. CDR3 DNA: TGCGCCAGCAGCCGCCTCGCCAGGGATGGCTACACCTTC. It translates to CASSRLARDGYTF.

Turning to this clone: Other DNA sequences from this sample encode an identical CDR3 as well. The gene calls are TRBV7-9 and TRBJ2-1, with D uncertain. The CDR3 loop spans 16 amino acids. Germline lookup yields CDR1 SEHNR and CDR2 FQNEAQ (reference sequence). Deletions cut 2 bases from V and 0 bases from J, with 11 bases between. DNA for the CDR3: TGTGCCAGCAGCTTAAGTCTGGCCAGCTCCTACAATGAGCAGTTCTTC. As protein: CASSLSLASSYNEQFF.

The genes are TRBV5-1 and TRBJ2-2, with TRBD1 matching over 10 bases. Germline values: CDR1 SGHRS, CDR2 YFSETQ. V shed 5 bases, J shed 6 bases, and the junction held 10 bases outside the gene matches. This CDR3 is 16 amino acids long. As DNA, the CDR3 is TGCGCCAGCAGACTCTTGACAGGGGGCGCCGCCGGGGAGCTGTTTTTT. It codes for CASRLLTGGAAGELFF.

The gene calls are TRBV19 and TRBJ2-6; D remains ambiguous. V lost 2 bases and J 1 base, leaving 12 bases between the germline ends. The germline V gene has CDR1 LNHDA and CDR2 SQIVND (reference sequence). The CDR3 is made up of 17 amino acids. The CDR3 sequence is CASSISNWASGANVLTF. Here the CDR3 DNA reads TGTGCCAGTAGTATATCTAATTGGGCATCTGGGGCCAACGTCCTGACTTTC.

The chain links TRBV20-1 to TRBJ2-7; D not certain. V was cut by 4 bases and J by 6 bases, with 10 bases left in between. Germline CDR1 and CDR2: DFQATT and SNEGSKA (reference sequence). This CDR3 has 11 residues. CDR3 sequence: CSATGSGEQYF. Written as DNA, the CDR3 is TGCAGTGCTACCGGGTCGGGCGAGCAGTACTTC.

The J gene is TRBJ1-5, the V gene TRBV19; TRBD1 matches 9 bases. The CDR3 spans 18 residues. Trimming cost V 3 bases and J 0 bases; bases outside gene matches: 9. The germline gives CDR1 LNHDA, CDR2 SQIVND (reference sequence). CDR3 in DNA: TGTGCCAGTAGTATTGGCCCGGGACAGGGCGATAGCAATCAGCCCCAGCATTTT. Its protein is CASSIGPGQGDSNQPQHF.

Here the CDR3 reads CASSLGLAGAQETQYF. For the CDR3, the DNA is TGTGCCAGCAGCTTGGGTCTAGCGGGGGCCCAAGAGACCCAGTACTTC. The chain has TRBV5-8 and TRBJ2-5; 10 bases fit TRBD2. Unmatched junction bases numbered 3, after V lost 0 bases and J lost 1 base. CDR3 size: 16 residues. Germline values: CDR1 SGHTS, CDR2 YDEGEE.

The CDR3 sequence: CASTRFPDKEETQYF. For the CDR3, the DNA is TGTGCCAGTACCCGATTCCCGGACAAGGAAGAGACCCAGTACTTC. The chain carries TRBV19 and TRBJ2-5; a possible D gene is TRBD1 (5 bases). From germline, CDR1 is LNHDA and CDR2 SQIVND (reference sequence). V was pared by 7 bases and J by 3 bases, with 18 bases between. This CDR3 has 15 residues.